The clone carrying this T cell receptor beta chain was seen a few times. The entry originates in a study of tumor-infiltrating lymphocytes in primary liver carcinoma. Making TCR beta cDNA involved approximately 480 ng total RNA and a constant-region primer. Sequencing libraries for TCR beta derived from three nested multiplex PCR rounds that used slightly modified ARM-PCR. Researchers ran the first two PCR rounds for around 10 cycles each with TRBV1-TRBV30 forward primers and a C-beta reverse primer. TCRdb redid the calling of the multiplex PCR reads with MiXCR, one entry per CDR3 protein. The profile covers about 130,000 distinct CDR3 sequences, with around 64% appearing a single time and about 8% taken by the ten largest. Unsorted bulk tissue (about 18-30 mg) underwent RNA and DNA co-extraction. The CDR3 totals 13 residues. V shed 4 bases and J shed 7 bases, with 14 bases lying between them. The germline V gene encodes CDR1 SGHRS and CDR2 YFSETQ.

This chain joins TRBV5-1 and TRBJ1-1, with D tentatively TRBD1 (6 bases). The sequenced sample consisted of liver tumor tissue from sampling region 3. The subset: tumor region T3, left-lateral pole. The sequence was collected from a woman between 55 and 75 years old with primary liver carcinoma and hepatitis B virus infection. Here the CDR3 DNA reads TGCGCCAGCAGCACGACAGGTAACTTTGAAGCTTTCTTT. This encodes CASSTTGNFEAFF.